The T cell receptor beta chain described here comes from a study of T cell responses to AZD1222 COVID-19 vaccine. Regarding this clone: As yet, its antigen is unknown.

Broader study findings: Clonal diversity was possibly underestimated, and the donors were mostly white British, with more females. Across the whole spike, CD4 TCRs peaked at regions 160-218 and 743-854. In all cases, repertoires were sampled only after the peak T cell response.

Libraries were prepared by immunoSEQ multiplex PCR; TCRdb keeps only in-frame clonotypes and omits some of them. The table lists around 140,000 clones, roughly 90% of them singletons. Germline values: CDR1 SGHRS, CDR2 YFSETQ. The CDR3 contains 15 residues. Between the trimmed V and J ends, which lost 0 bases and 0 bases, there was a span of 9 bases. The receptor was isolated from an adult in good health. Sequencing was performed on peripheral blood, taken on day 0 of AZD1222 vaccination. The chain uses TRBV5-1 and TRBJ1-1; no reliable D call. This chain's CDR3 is CASSLELQMNTEAFF. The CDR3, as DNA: TGCGCCAGCAGCTTGGAGCTGCAAATGAACACTGAAGCTTTCTTT.